The 10 T cell receptor beta chains in this list originate from one sample, sequenced in a study of chemoradiotherapy in HPV16-positive cancers. TCRdb's copy holds only in-frame clones and misses some; the assay was immunoSEQ multiplex PCR. The data show approximately 1,000 clones, 77% seen once. Sequencing used tumor tissue, obtained from a patient who underwent chemoradiotherapy. These receptors all come from a human donor with HPV-associated anogenital cancer.

V is TRBV7-9 and J is TRBJ2-4; 8 bases match TRBD1. The V segment lost 5 bases and the J segment 1 base; nucleotides outside the gene matches: 7. The length of the CDR3 is 16 residues. The germline gives CDR1 SEHNR, CDR2 FQNEAQ (reference sequence). The CDR3 region has the DNA TGTGCCAGCAGCAACCAGGGGGCTATGGCCAAAAACATTCAGTACTTC. Protein: CASSNQGAMAKNIQYF.

This chain links TRBV2 with TRBJ1-6; D is perhaps TRBD1 (6 bases). The V end was cut by 3 bases, the J end by 9 bases, with 15 bases between. Per germline, CDR1 SNHLY and CDR2 FYNNEI. This CDR3 is built from 15 residues. For the CDR3, the DNA is TGTGCCAGCAGTGATGGGCGGAGGGGGAGTTCACCCCTCCACTTT. This codes for CASSDGRRGSSPLHF.

The genes are TRBV6-6 and TRBJ2-1; no firm D call. The CDR3 contains 14 residues. V was clipped by 4 bases and J by 4 bases, with 11 bases between them. Germline V gene data show CDR1 as MNHNY and CDR2 as SVGAGI (reference sequence). The CDR3: CASSSPGPYNEQFF. CDR3 nucleotides: TGTGCCAGCAGTTCACCCGGACCGTACAATGAGCAGTTCTTC.

J is TRBJ2-5 and V is TRBV5-1; tentative D call: TRBD2 (6 bases). In germline, CDR1 is SGHRS, CDR2 YFSETQ. The CDR3 length is 15 residues. Trimming pared 5 bases from V and 1 base from J, leaving 15 bases between. CDR3 in DNA: TGCGCCAGCAGGTGGAGGGCAGGCGGCCAAGAGACCCAGTACTTC. It codes for CASRWRAGGQETQYF.

The V and J genes are TRBV9 and TRBJ2-2; D is ambiguous. The CDR3 contains 12 residues. Trimming pared 0 bases from V and 7 bases from J, leaving 4 bases between. CDR1 and CDR2 (germline): SGDLS, YYNGEE. The CDR3 loop reads CASSVEHGELFF. The CDR3 DNA is TGTGCCAGCAGCGTAGAACACGGGGAGCTGTTTTTT.

The DNA of the CDR3 is TGTGCCAGCAGGGAGGAGGGGCAGGTTAATGAAAAACTGTTTTTT. Amino acid sequence: CASREEGQVNEKLFF. This chain links TRBV2 with TRBJ1-4, with D perhaps matching TRBD1 (5 bases). Germline loops: CDR1 SNHLY, CDR2 FYNNEI. The length of the CDR3 is 15 residues. Trimming took 6 bases from V and 4 from J, leaving 15 bases between them.

This clone was detected once. The chain uses TRBV4-3 and TRBJ2-5; D remains unclear. Germline CDR1 is LGHNA and CDR2 is YSLEER. V lost 1 base, J lost 5 bases, and 23 bases lay in between. The CDR3 is 18 residues long. CDR3 sequence reads: CASSQGAPSNLGTETQYF. In DNA form, the CDR3 reads TGCGCCAGCAGCCAAGGGGCACCGTCGAATTTAGGAACGGAGACCCAGTACTTC.

This sequence joins TRBV6-4 and TRBJ2-3; 9 bases fit TRBD2. CDR1 and CDR2 (germline): MRHNA, SNTAGT. V gave up 0 bases and J gave up 0 bases; unmatched junction bases: 1. This CDR3 spans 16 amino acids. The CDR3 region is CASSDSSGGSTDTQYF. The CDR3 bases are TGTGCCAGCAGTGACTCGAGCGGGGGGAGCACAGATACGCAGTATTTT.

The V gene is TRBV2, the J gene TRBJ1-3, with TRBD1 matching 8 bases. The CDR3 is 15 residues long. In germline, CDR1 is SNHLY, CDR2 FYNNEI. Germline trimming cut 4 bases from V and 4 bases from J; bases unmatched to any gene: 6. The CDR3 DNA is TGTGCCAGCAGTGGTCATGGGACAGGAGGAAACACCATATATTTT. Translated: CASSGHGTGGNTIYF.

This chain uses TRBV6-5 with TRBJ1-5; D ambiguous. CDR1 is MNHEY, CDR2 SVGAGI, per germline. The germline V and J ends were trimmed by 2 bases and 0 bases, with 11 bases remaining between them. This CDR3 contains 16 residues. The CDR3 nucleotides read TGTGCCAGCAGTTACCAAAAGCCTCCTAGCAATCAGCCCCAGCATTTT. Protein sequence: CASSYQKPPSNQPQHF.